The 14 T cell receptor beta chains below come from one sample, sequenced in a study of regulatory T cells in long-lasting Graves disease. Time point described: newly diagnosed GD, antithyroid drugs for less than 3 months. PBMC-extracted RNA yielded the TCR library. Construction of TCR beta libraries relied on iRepertoire HTBI primers and on Arm-PCR targeting CDR3 regions. From the multiplex PCR reads, TCRdb called clonotypes with MiXCR, one entry per CDR3 protein. The table shows 450,000 to 700,000 distinct CDR3 sequences, with approximately 13% occurring only once. These data also formed part of another study, on T cells in Graves' hyperthyroidism and ophthalmopathy.

The material was peripheral blood mononuclear cells (PBMCs), obtained at new diagnosis, from a patient treated with antithyroid drugs. Source of these receptors: a man younger than 45 with Graves disease.

This clonotype has a count of ten or more. The chain recombines TRBV6-1 with TRBJ2-1; 10 nucleotides agree with TRBD2. Per germline, CDR1 MNHNS and CDR2 SASEGT. The CDR3 sequence is 17 residues long. V lost 5 bases to trimming and J lost 4 bases; unmatched junction nucleotides: 11. The CDR3 reads CASSRLFGTSEYNEQFF. The CDR3 bases are TGTGCCAGCAGTCGCCTGTTTGGGACTAGCGAATACAATGAGCAGTTCTTC.

This clonotype has at least ten counts. V usage is TRBV29-1 and J usage is TRBJ2-5; 13 positions agree with TRBD2. Trimming took 7 bases from V and 5 from J; bases not matched to a gene: 7. CDR3 length equals 14 residues. Germline V gene data show CDR1 as SQVTM and CDR2 as ANQGSEA. The CDR3 protein is CSAPGLAGRETQYF. The CDR3 DNA reads TGCAGCGCACCGGGACTAGCGGGGAGGGAGACCCAGTACTTC.

This clonotype was counted ten times or more. The chain carries TRBV5-1 and TRBJ1-6; D is unresolved. Germline CDR1 SGHRS, CDR2 YFSETQ. The CDR3 consists of 14 residues. V was cut by 5 bases and J by 5 bases, with 11 bases left in between. This CDR3 is CASSLLTDNSPLHF. The CDR3 DNA is TGCGCCAGCAGTCTACTAACGGATAATTCACCCCTCCACTTT.

This clonotype was detected only a few times. This sequence joins TRBV13 and TRBJ1-1; D unresolved. Per germline, CDR1 PRHDT and CDR2 FYEKMQ (reference sequence). This CDR3 spans 13 amino acids. Deletions cut 5 bases from V and 4 bases from J, with 11 bases between. The CDR3 DNA is TGTGCCAGCAGCCCTCTAATGTTCACTGAAGCTTTCTTT. This translates into CASSPLMFTEAFF.

This clonotype was picked up a small number of times. V usage is TRBV30 and J usage is TRBJ2-7; possibly TRBD1 for D (6 bases). Germline CDR1 GTSNPN, CDR2 SVGIG (reference sequence). The length of the CDR3 is 14 residues. Trimming stripped 3 bases from V and 4 bases from J, with 16 bases between. The CDR3 protein is CAWRGGSRGYEQYF. The CDR3 region has the DNA TGTGCCTGGAGAGGGGGAAGCCGCGGGTACGAGCAGTACTTC.

This clonotype came up many times. J is TRBJ1-2 and V is TRBV28; 9 bases are shared with TRBD1. Per germline, CDR1 MDHEN and CDR2 SYDVKM. The CDR3 totals 15 residues. V lost 5 bases and J lost 4; bases outside the gene matches: 8. CDR3 sequence (DNA): TGTGCCAGCAGTCCTACAGGGGGCAGTAGCTATGGCTACACCTTC. This codes for CASSPTGGSSYGYTF.

In its sample, this clonotype was seen many times. V gene TRBV12-3 or TRBV12-4 combines with J gene TRBJ1-1, with D uncertain. The CDR3 contains 13 residues. Trimming cost V 2 bases and J 8 bases, with 12 bases left between them. In DNA, the CDR3 is TGTGCCAGCAGTTTAATTCGGTCCCCGGAAGCTTTCTTT. Its protein product is CASSLIRSPEAFF.

This clonotype was seen many times. The chain combines TRBV3-1 with TRBJ2-5; D not certain. CDR1 is LGHDT and CDR2 is YNNKEL in the germline V gene (reference sequence). Trimming pared 4 bases from V and 2 bases from J, leaving 8 bases between. The CDR3 runs 13 residues. The CDR3 region is CASSPLYQETQYF. In nucleotides, the CDR3 is TGTGCCAGCAGCCCGTTGTATCAAGAGACCCAGTACTTC.

This clonotype showed up just a few times. The chain couples TRBV6-1 to TRBJ1-3; D is unclear. Trimming took 8 bases from V and 0 from J, leaving 11 bases between them. In germline, CDR1 is MNHNS, CDR2 SASEGT. The CDR3 spans 14 residues. DNA of the CDR3: TGTGCCAGCGACACGACGAGCTCTGGAAACACCATATATTTT. Its protein product is CASDTTSSGNTIYF.

The V gene is TRBV24-1, the J gene TRBJ2-3; no reliable D call. The V end lost 4 bases, the J end lost 2 bases, and 12 bases lay between the germline ends. The CDR3 is 15 residues long. Germline CDR1 and CDR2: KGHDR and SFDVKD. The CDR3 region is CATSDPYLFTDTQYF. The CDR3 coding sequence is TGTGCCACCAGTGACCCGTACCTATTCACAGATACGCAGTATTTT.

In regard to this clonotype: One end of the junction fails to match germline, which may point to a read error. This chain uses TRBV19 with TRBJ1-5; 8 bases line up with TRBD1. Germline V lookup: CDR1 LNHDA, CDR2 SQIVND (reference sequence). The CDR3 is 15 residues long. As DNA, the CDR3 is TGTGCCAGTAGTATCGACAGGGGTGGCAATCGGCCCCAGCATTTT. The encoded protein is CASSIDRGGNRPQHF.

The chain recombines TRBV6-1 with TRBJ2-7, with TRBD2 matching over 10 bases. V dropped 7 bases and J dropped 5; count of bases not matched to a gene: 8. Germline lookup yields CDR1 MNHNS and CDR2 SASEGT. CDR3 length equals 14 residues. DNA of the CDR3: TGTGCCAGCAAGCGGGAGGGCCTATTGGACGAGCAGTACTTC. Residues: CASKREGLLDEQYF.

This clonotype was recorded at least ten times. This chain uses TRBV6-1 with TRBJ1-4; TRBD1 might be the D (6 bases). The CDR3 totals 16 residues. V was shortened by 0 bases and J by 5 bases, with 13 bases between the two germline ends. Germline-derived CDR1 and CDR2 are MNHNS and SASEGT. The CDR3 bases are TGTGCCAGCAGTGAAGCGGCAGGGGCGAGGAATGAAAAACTGTTTTTT. It yields the protein CASSEAAGARNEKLFF.

This clonotype appeared a few times. The V and J genes are TRBV5-5 and TRBJ1-5, with 9 nucleotides matching TRBD1. V lost 7 bases and J lost 7; bases outside the gene matches: 6. The CDR3 sequence is 13 residues long. The germline CDR1 and CDR2 sequences are SGHKS and YYEKEE (reference sequence). CDR3 DNA sequence: TGTGCCAGCGGCAGACAGGGGGGACAGCCCCAGCATTTT. Amino acid sequence: CASGRQGGQPQHF.